This entry lists 5 T cell receptor beta chains sequenced from one sample in a study of blood T cell repertoires in COVID-19 (TCRdb year 2020). Library creation used the immunoSEQ multiplex PCR assay. TCRdb obtained this table from immuneACCESS and retained in-frame rearrangements with V and J assigned. These tables miss some clones; where compared with another copy, unresolved V genes account for less than half of the shortfall, and the remainder is unexplained. In this sample the table shows almost 300,000 clones, around nine tenths of which occur a single time. Jointly, the top ten make up over 1% of the sample. Sample: peripheral blood. The origin of the receptors is a man between 65 and 80 years old with acute or convalescent COVID-19.

The V call is TRBV2, the J call TRBJ1-2; perhaps TRBD1 as D (5 bases). There are 15 residues in the CDR3. The V gene's germline CDR1 is SNHLY and CDR2 FYNNEI. The ends were cut back, 8 bases at V and 3 bases at J, with 19 bases in the middle. CDR3 in DNA: TGTGCCAGCCAAGCAAGAGACAGCCCTTACTATGGCTACACCTTC. Its translation is CASQARDSPYYGYTF.

This chain connects TRBV28 to TRBJ2-7, with D perhaps TRBD1 (6 bases). V was shortened by 7 bases and J by 3 bases, with 13 bases between the two germline ends. Germline V CDR1 and CDR2: MDHEN, SYDVKM. This CDR3 has 13 amino acids. The CDR3 sequence: CASIRGRGYEQYF. CDR3 sequence (DNA): TGTGCCAGCATTCGGGGCAGGGGCTACGAGCAGTACTTC.

This chain connects TRBV5-4 to TRBJ1-1; 10 bases line up with TRBD1. CDR3 length: 15 residues. The junction had 7 bases not matched to a gene; V was cut back by 1 base and J by 7 bases. Germline CDR1 SGHNT, CDR2 YYREEE (reference sequence). CDR3 loop: CASSLPRQGAREAFF. The CDR3 coding sequence is TGTGCCAGCAGCTTGCCGAGACAGGGGGCGCGTGAAGCTTTCTTT.

This sequence joins TRBV2 and TRBJ2-7; D gene uncertain. CDR1 is SNHLY, CDR2 FYNNEI, per germline. V lost 3 bases and J lost 2, with 11 bases in between. The CDR3 loop spans 14 amino acids. DNA for the CDR3: TGTGCCAGCAGTGACGGTTCTCCCCCCTACGAGCAGTACTTC. This translates into CASSDGSPPYEQYF. Based on the CDR3 plus reference TRBV2 and TRBJ2-7, the full variable domain is EPEVTQTPSHQVTQMGQEVILRCVPISNHLYFYWYRQILGQKVEFLVSFYNNEISEKSEIFDDQFSVERPDGSNFTLKIRSTKLEDSAMYFCASSDGSPPYEQYFGPGTRLTVT.

This chain connects TRBV2 to TRBJ2-1, with a possible D match to TRBD2 (5 bases). This CDR3 is built from 12 residues. Looked up from germline, CDR1 is SNHLY and CDR2 is FYNNEI. V lost 7 bases and J 12 bases, leaving 16 bases between the germline ends. As DNA, the CDR3 is TGTGCCAGCAAGATGGCGGAGCGGAGGCAGTTCTTC. Translating gives CASKMAERRQFF. The whole variable domain, remainder taken from reference TRBV2 and TRBJ2-1, is EPEVTQTPSHQVTQMGQEVILRCVPISNHLYFYWYRQILGQKVEFLVSFYNNEISEKSEIFDDQFSVERPDGSNFTLKIRSTKLEDSAMYFCASKMAERRQFFGPGTRLTVL.